This T cell receptor (beta chain) came from a study of blood T cell repertoires in COVID-19 (TCRdb year 2020). Concerning the study at large: Samples covering the acute and convalescent phases of COVID-19 were provided by collaborators in the United States, Italy and Spain. Where HLA class I and class II types were available, the types were taken from metadata supplied by the sample provider, not from assay-based typing. Samples were obtained from the ongoing ImmuneRACE study (first 160 participants) and from over a thousand subjects provided by 6 global collaborators. The prospective study material was composed of cDNA or gDNA derived from T cells, B-cell-depleted T cells, or PBMCs. A freely available public database, intended as a resource for researchers studying the immune response to SARS-CoV-2, is where the repertoires were released. The dataset comprised deeply sampled blood TCRbeta repertoires from subjects exposed to, actively infected with, or recovered from COVID-19. Nearly every sample came with metadata listing a de-identified subject ID, COVID-19 status, age in years and sex.

The investigation overall reported the following: The quantity of clinical and demographic metadata differed by source and by participant and was supplied without curation.

Collaborating institutions collected whole blood in K2EDTA tubes following their own protocols. For TCRbeta analysis, collaborators shipped samples in one of three forms: frozen whole blood, isolated PBMCs, or DNA extracted from either of those sample types. Taken from cysteine to phenylalanine, the CDR3 has 13 residues. This entry keeps only the CDR3 DNA: 39 bases, framed from base 1. V is cut by 1 base and J by 8 bases, and the space between the germline ends is 11 bases. According to the germline V gene, CDR1 reads SGHNT and CDR2 reads YENEEA. The immunoSEQ Assay, a bias-controlled multiplex PCR, was used to amplify TCRbeta CDR3 regions from genomic DNA. Regarding the original processing steps: The number of nucleated cells in each sample was estimated from the amplification of reference gene primers within the assay. To quantify the absolute abundance of each unique TCRbeta CDR3 rearrangement, sequence reads were collapsed and filtered. For each sample, productive Simpson clonality was calculated by taking the square root of Simpson's diversity index across productive rearrangements. TCRdb took this table from immuneACCESS and kept in-frame rearrangements with V and J called. Such tables lack part of the clones; where checked against another copy, unresolved V genes explain under half of the gap, and the rest is unexplained. Clone size and the V and J calls come from that table; the DNA yielded D and trimming. Within this sample are around 64,000 clones, with approximately 91% of them counted one time only. The ten largest clones represent roughly 1.5% of the sample.

A remark on this clone: Its antigen is unknown. The input lacks base qualities; no much larger clone sits a single base away.

The sequence was collected from a human donor in a cohort sampled during active COVID-19. Recombination connected TRBV11-3 to TRBJ1-2; TRBD1 is possibly the D segment (6 matching bases). Sequenced input: peripheral blood. Here the CDR3 is given as CASSLVHQGGYTF. The DNA sequence follows: TGTGCCAGCAGCTTAGTTCATCAGGGGGGCTACACCTTC.